This T cell receptor (beta chain) was identified during a study of PD-L1 blockade in urothelial cancer. Study-level information: Patients took up atezolizumab in about 2014 at 1,200 mg intravenously every 3 weeks. Of prior chemotherapy regimens, patients had received between 0 and 3. Counts from blood samples showed a median of about 140,000 T cells.

The time point was: peripheral blood 6 weeks after treatment start. Templates that were synthetic TCR analogs were spiked into each PCR. The protocol was immunoSEQ multiplex PCR, while the TCRdb copy is restricted to in-frame clones and leaves out a portion. The sample gives about 110,000 clones, around 90% of which show up once; around 4% is in the top ten. The CDR3 is 16 residues long. Germline CDR1 and CDR2: MNHEY and SVGAGI. V trimming: 0 bases; J trimming: 6 bases; junction bases outside the gene matches: 6. This receptor was identified in a man in his sixties with urothelial cancer. The rearrangement links TRBV6-5 to TRBJ2-1; 9 positions agree with TRBD1. Source: PBMCs, taken around atezolizumab (anti-PD-L1) treatment. The CDR3: CASSYSSGTGLNEQFF. CDR3 bases: TGTGCCAGCAGTTACTCGTCAGGGACAGGGCTCAATGAGCAGTTCTTC.